This entry lists 18 T cell receptor beta chains sequenced from one sample in a study of control samples from healthy donors and cancer patients. Method: immunoSEQ multiplex PCR; TCRdb's copy keeps in-frame clones and lacks some. The profile shows 200,000 or so clones, about 94% of them singletons. The sample comprised blood. The source is a man between 45 and 60 years old in good health.

The V and J genes are TRBV6-1 and TRBJ2-7; D is possibly TRBD1 (6 bases). The germline CDR1 and CDR2 sequences are MNHNS and SASEGT. The ends were cut back, 3 bases at V and 0 bases at J, with 9 bases in the middle. The CDR3 has 14 residues. CDR3 bases: TGTGCCAGCAGTGACAGGGGTCTCTCCTACGAGCAGTACGTC. Its protein is CASSDRGLSYEQYV.

V gene TRBV28 combines with J gene TRBJ1-2; TRBD1 matches 9 bases. The CDR3 totals 14 residues. Per germline, CDR1 MDHEN and CDR2 SYDVKM. Unmatched junction bases numbered 4, after V lost 4 bases and J lost 4 bases. The CDR3 bases are TGTGCCAGCAGTTCAGAGGGACAGGGCTATGGCTACACCTTC. It codes for CASSSEGQGYGYTF.

This chain joins TRBV5-5 and TRBJ1-6, with TRBD1 identical over 9 bases. The CDR3 has 15 amino acids. V shed 4 bases, J shed 9 bases, and the junction held 8 bases outside the gene matches. CDR1 and CDR2 (germline): SGHKS, YYEKEE (reference sequence). CDR3 loop: CASSERRDRASPLHF. The CDR3 DNA sequence: TGTGCCAGCAGCGAACGGCGGGACAGGGCTTCACCCCTCCACTTT.

V gene TRBV7-6 combines with J gene TRBJ2-2; D is uncertain. V dropped 5 bases and J dropped 6 bases, with 10 bases sitting between them. This CDR3 is 13 amino acids long. Per germline, CDR1 SGHVS and CDR2 FNYEAQ. CDR3 loop: CASSPRVAGELFF. CDR3 bases: TGTGCCAGCAGCCCCCGGGTGGCCGGGGAGCTGTTTTTT.

The V gene is TRBV7-2, the J gene TRBJ1-1; 9 bases agree with TRBD1. The CDR3 loop spans 14 amino acids. V lost 5 bases and J lost 4; bases outside the gene matches: 5. Germline V gene lookup returns CDR1 SGHTA and CDR2 FQGNSA. CDR3 nucleotides: TGTGCCAGCAGCATGACAGGGGGAGTCACTGAAGCTTTCTTT. It encodes CASSMTGGVTEAFF.

This sequence joins TRBV4-3 and TRBJ2-3; D is unresolved. V lost 4 bases and J lost 1, with 6 bases in between. CDR1 LGHNA and CDR2 YSLEER come from the germline V gene. There are 13 residues in the CDR3. This CDR3 reads CASSLIRTDTQYF. The DNA for the CDR3 is TGCGCCAGCAGCCTTATTCGCACAGATACGCAGTATTTT.

The rearrangement uses TRBV6-5 and TRBJ2-3, with TRBD2 matching 8 bases. Germline CDR1 reads MNHEY; CDR2 reads SVGAGI. The CDR3 runs to 14 residues. The junction had 8 bases not matched to a gene; V was cut back by 8 bases and J by 4 bases. This CDR3 is CASYRGGLADTQYF. For the CDR3, the DNA is TGTGCCAGCTATCGGGGGGGCCTGGCAGATACGCAGTATTTT.

The chain carries TRBV19 and TRBJ2-3, with TRBD1 as a possible D gene (5 bases). Trimming removed 3 bases at V and 6 bases at J, with 13 bases between. CDR3 size: 14 residues. The V gene's germline CDR1 is LNHDA and CDR2 SQIVND (reference sequence). The CDR3 reads CASSILVGADTQYF. Written as DNA, the CDR3 is TGTGCCAGTAGTATTCTAGTAGGGGCCGATACGCAGTATTTT.

The chain joins TRBV20-1 to TRBJ1-2, with D perhaps matching TRBD1 (5 bases). Deletions cut 3 bases from V and 0 bases from J, with 14 bases between. The CDR3 loop spans 15 amino acids. The V gene's germline CDR1 is DFQATT and CDR2 SNEGSKA (reference sequence). In DNA form, the CDR3 reads TGCAGTGCTAGTTGGGCACAGGCTGCTAACTATGGCTACACCTTC. Protein sequence: CSASWAQAANYGYTF.

The V gene is TRBV14, the J gene TRBJ2-2; 8 bases line up with TRBD2. This CDR3 spans 19 amino acids. The J segment lost 2 bases and the V segment lost 3 bases, leaving 14 bases of the junction unmatched. Germline V gene lookup returns CDR1 SGHDN and CDR2 FVKESK. The CDR3 bases are TGTGCCAGCAGCCAGAGGACTAGCCTTGATTACCTTAACACCGGGGAGCTGTTTTTT. It translates to CASSQRTSLDYLNTGELFF.

This chain connects TRBV5-1 to TRBJ2-2; no clear D gene. The V and J ends lost 3 bases and 6 bases respectively, with 18 bases between them. CDR3 length: 16 residues. CDR1 and CDR2 from the germline V gene are SGHRS and YFSETQ. CDR3 coding DNA: TGCGCCAGCAGCTCTCGTTCGGGTTTGGTGGCCGGGGAGCTGTTTTTT. Translating it yields CASSSRSGLVAGELFF.

This chain joins TRBV2 and TRBJ1-5; 7 bases match TRBD1. The V segment lost 6 bases and the J segment 3 bases; nucleotides outside the gene matches: 5. The CDR3 consists of 14 residues. Germline V gene lookup returns CDR1 SNHLY and CDR2 FYNNEI. The CDR3 region has the DNA TGTGCCAGCAGCCGGACAGGCTTCAATCAGCCCCAGCATTTT. This translates into CASSRTGFNQPQHF.

This chain links TRBV19 with TRBJ1-6; D is uncertain. V lost 6 bases, J lost 8 bases, and 8 bases lay in between. This CDR3 is built from 12 residues. The germline gives CDR1 LNHDA, CDR2 SQIVND (reference sequence). The DNA for the CDR3 is TGTGCCAGTAGGAGCCTTTATTCACCCCTCCACTTT. It translates to CASRSLYSPLHF.

The sample holds one count of this clone. V is TRBV10-3 and J is TRBJ1-1; D perhaps matches TRBD1 (5 bases). V was clipped by 0 bases and J by 1 base, with 9 bases between them. This CDR3 comprises 15 residues. Germline values: CDR1 ENHRY, CDR2 SYGVKD. The CDR3 coding sequence is TGTGCCATCAGTGAGTCCGGGACGGAGAACACTGAAGCTTTCTTT. This translates into CAISESGTENTEAFF.

Only one count was recorded for this clone. The chain employs TRBV29-1 and TRBJ1-2; D gene uncertain. V was pared by 3 bases and J by 6 bases, with 5 bases between. The CDR3 runs to 10 residues. The germline CDR1 and CDR2 sequences are SQVTM and ANQGSEA. The CDR3 DNA reads as TGCAGCGTTGAGGCGAATGGCTACACCTTC. Its translation is CSVEANGYTF.

In its sample, this clone was seen once. The chain couples TRBV3-1 (or the pseudogene TRBV3-2) to TRBJ1-2, with D unclear. The length of the CDR3 is 13 residues. V was cut by 3 bases and J by 2 bases, with 7 bases left in between. The germline gives CDR1 LGHDT, CDR2 YNNKEL (reference sequence). The CDR3 loop is CASSHRANYGYTF. CDR3 nucleotides: TGTGCCAGCAGCCACAGAGCCAACTATGGCTACACCTTC.

The chain uses TRBV4-3 and TRBJ1-1; D not resolved. Trimming left V 1 base short and J 4 bases short, with 16 bases between. The length of the CDR3 is 16 residues. Germline values: CDR1 LGHNA, CDR2 YSLEER. The CDR3 DNA reads TGCGCCAGCAGCCAAGTAGATTCCTACCGCGGCACTGAAGCTTTCTTT. Translated: CASSQVDSYRGTEAFF.

This chain joins TRBV9 and TRBJ2-2, with 7 bases matching TRBD1. The CDR3 totals 16 residues. V lost 4 bases and J lost 4; bases outside the gene matches: 10. Germline V lookup: CDR1 SGDLS, CDR2 YYNGEE. The CDR3, as DNA: TGTGCCAGCAGCATCTCCGGGACAGACATCACCGGGGAGCTGTTTTTT. Amino acid sequence: CASSISGTDITGELFF.